This entry lists 20 T cell receptor beta chains sequenced from one sample in a study of blood T cell repertoires in COVID-19. The protocol was immunoSEQ multiplex PCR, while the TCRdb copy is restricted to in-frame clones and leaves out a portion. The sample yields under 250,000 clones, around four fifths seen once. Sequenced input: PBMCs or T cells enriched from blood (not recorded which). Receptors originate from a woman in her forties or fifties who had been exposed to COVID-19.

This clone has just one count. V usage is TRBV18 and J usage is TRBJ1-3; D gene ambiguous. The V end lost 0 bases, the J end lost 0 bases, and 9 bases lay between the germline ends. The CDR3 covers 16 residues. The germline V gene encodes CDR1 KGHSH and CDR2 LQKENI. In DNA, the CDR3 is TGTGCCAGCTCACCACCGGGGAGCAGCTCTGGAAACACCATATATTTT. This sequence encodes CASSPPGSSSGNTIYF.

Here the CDR3 reads CASSLPRGNEKLFF. The DNA for the CDR3 is TGTGCCAGCAGCCTACCCAGGGGAAATGAAAAACTGTTTTTT. The genes are TRBV5-6 and TRBJ1-4; TRBD1 might be the D (6 bases). The CDR3 contains 14 residues. The V gene lost 4 bases and the J gene lost 5 bases, with 12 bases spanning the gap. The V gene's germline CDR1 is SGHDT and CDR2 YYEEEE.

CDR3: CASAKGIAKNIQYF. CDR3 sequence (DNA): TGTGCCAGCGCGAAGGGGATAGCCAAAAACATTCAGTACTTC. The chain uses TRBV27 and TRBJ2-4, with TRBD1 as a possible D gene (5 bases). CDR1 and CDR2 from the germline V gene are MNHEY and SMNVEV (reference sequence). V lost 8 bases to trimming and J lost 0 bases, with 11 bases between them. The CDR3 has 14 residues.

The chain joins TRBV19 to TRBJ1-5; no definite D call. The CDR3 has 13 residues. Germline CDR1 LNHDA, CDR2 SQIVND (reference sequence). The germline V and J ends were trimmed by 1 base and 9 bases, with 10 bases remaining between them. The CDR3 region has the DNA TGTGCCAGTAGTATAGCTCCCCTGAGGCCCCAGCATTTT. It is translated as CASSIAPLRPQHF.

The gene calls are TRBV5-4 and TRBJ1-6; possible D gene TRBD1, 6 bases. The germline V gene encodes CDR1 SGHNT and CDR2 YYREEE (reference sequence). This CDR3 region has 15 residues. The V end was cut by 3 bases, the J end by 3 bases, with 10 bases between. This chain's CDR3 is CASSSTGNYNSPLHF. The CDR3 region has the DNA TGTGCCAGCAGCTCAACAGGGAACTATAATTCACCCCTCCACTTT.

The V gene is TRBV3-1 (or the pseudogene TRBV3-2), the J gene TRBJ2-6; 7 bases are a match to TRBD2. Germline CDR1 and CDR2: LGHDT and YNNKEL (reference sequence). V shed 5 bases, J shed 0 bases, and the junction held 7 bases outside the gene matches. The CDR3 totals 17 residues. CDR3 nucleotides: TGTGCCAGCAGCGCGAGCGGGGTGGACTCTGGGGCCAACGTCCTGACTTTC. Translated, it gives CASSASGVDSGANVLTF.

The genes are TRBV27 and TRBJ2-3, with 9 bases aligning to TRBD2. The CDR3 totals 15 residues. The trim removed 4 bases at V and 3 bases at J, leaving 5 bases unmatched. In germline, CDR1 is MNHEY, CDR2 SMNVEV (reference sequence). The CDR3 region is CASSSGRGGTDTQYF. As DNA, the CDR3 is TGTGCCAGCAGTTCCGGGCGGGGGGGGACAGATACGCAGTATTTT.

CDR3 residues: CASSQDRGQASYEQFF. CDR3 sequence (DNA): TGCGCCAGCAGCCAAGACCGGGGACAAGCGTCATATGAGCAGTTCTTC. The chain has TRBV4-3 and TRBJ2-1; D is perhaps TRBD1 (6 bases). The ends were cut back, 0 bases at V and 8 bases at J, with 17 bases in the middle. This CDR3 has 16 amino acids. The germline V gene has CDR1 LGHNA and CDR2 YSLEER.

The gene calls are TRBV6-5 and TRBJ1-2, with TRBD1 identical over 8 bases. This CDR3 has 14 residues. V lost 4 bases and J lost 5; bases outside the gene matches: 6. CDR1 MNHEY and CDR2 SVGAGI come from the germline V gene. The CDR3: CASSWTGPVYGYTF. The DNA for the CDR3 is TGTGCCAGCAGTTGGACAGGGCCCGTATATGGCTACACCTTC.

The V call is TRBV5-4, the J call TRBJ2-6; TRBD1 matches 8 bases. The CDR3 covers 15 residues. The V segment lost 4 bases and the J segment 1 base; nucleotides outside the gene matches: 1. Per the germline V gene, CDR1 is SGHNT and CDR2 is YYREEE (reference sequence). This CDR3 is CASSGTGSGANVLTF. As DNA, the CDR3 is TGTGCCAGCAGCGGGACAGGTTCTGGGGCCAACGTCCTGACTTTC.

V and J are TRBV15 and TRBJ1-5; the D is unclear. Deletions cut 1 base from V and 4 bases from J, with 8 bases between. This CDR3 is built from 14 residues. Per germline, CDR1 LNHNV and CDR2 YYDKDF (reference sequence). CDR3 region: CATSRGGSNQPQHF. As DNA, the CDR3 is TGTGCCACCAGCAGAGGAGGGTCGAATCAGCCCCAGCATTTT.

The V call is TRBV6-5, the J call TRBJ2-7; D perhaps matches TRBD2 (6 bases). The CDR3 has 12 residues. V was shortened by 6 bases and J by 3 bases, with 9 bases between the two germline ends. The V gene's germline CDR1 is MNHEY and CDR2 SVGAGI. DNA for the CDR3: TGTGCCAGCAGCACGGAGGGCTACGAGCAGTACTTC. Its translation is CASSTEGYEQYF.

The chain links TRBV19 to TRBJ2-5, with D possibly matching TRBD1 (6 bases). CDR1 is LNHDA, CDR2 SQIVND, per germline (reference sequence). V was cut by 5 bases and J by 4 bases, with 14 bases left in between. This CDR3 is 14 amino acids long. DNA of the CDR3: TGTGCCAGTAGTCTGGGGACACTGGGAGAGACCCAGTACTTC. Translation: CASSLGTLGETQYF.

The rearrangement links TRBV4-3 to TRBJ2-5, with TRBD2 matching 10 bases. V lost 0 bases to trimming and J lost 7 bases; unmatched junction nucleotides: 2. Germline V CDR1 and CDR2: LGHNA, YSLEER. The CDR3 loop spans 14 amino acids. The CDR3 region is CASSQERLAGTQYF. CDR3 nucleotides: TGCGCCAGCAGCCAAGAGAGACTAGCGGGGACCCAGTACTTC.

CDR3 coding DNA: TGTGCCAGTAGTGTACTAGCAGTCTACAATGAGCAGTTCTTC. Amino acid sequence: CASSVLAVYNEQFF. This chain links TRBV19 with TRBJ2-1; a weak D match, TRBD2 (6 bases). CDR1 is LNHDA, CDR2 SQIVND, per germline (reference sequence). The V end was cut by 5 bases, the J end by 3 bases, with 11 bases between. CDR3 size: 14 residues.

The gene calls are TRBV21-1 and TRBJ2-5; the table's D call, TRBD2, was not checked against the DNA. TRBV21-1 is listed as a pseudogene. This CDR3 spans 14 amino acids. This CDR3 is CASRREGNQETQYF. CDR3 nucleotide sequence: TGTGCCAGCAGACGAGAGGGAAACCAAGAGACCCAGTACTTC.

This clone was seen only a few times. The chain combines TRBV30 with TRBJ1-1, with 10 bases lining up with TRBD1. The CDR3 runs 13 residues. Germline CDR1 GTSNPN, CDR2 SVGIG (reference sequence). V gave up 5 bases and J gave up 4 bases; unmatched junction bases: 4. In nucleotides, the CDR3 is TGTGCCTGGGACAGGGGGCAGGTCACTGAAGCTTTCTTT. Its translation: CAWDRGQVTEAFF.

The chain employs TRBV5-1 and TRBJ1-1; 9 bases map to TRBD1. CDR1 is SGHRS and CDR2 is YFSETQ in the germline V gene. The CDR3 has 16 amino acids. V shed 4 bases and J 1 base; nucleotides not matched to a gene: 8. The CDR3 is CASSPGQGRGNTEAFF. CDR3 DNA: TGCGCCAGCAGCCCGGGACAGGGTAGGGGGAACACTGAAGCTTTCTTT.

The gene calls are TRBV2 and TRBJ2-3; 11 bases are a match to TRBD2. Trimming removed 6 bases from V and 1 base from J; junction bases left unmatched: 3. Looked up from germline, CDR1 is SNHLY and CDR2 is FYNNEI. This CDR3 has 15 amino acids. The CDR3 region is CASRSTSGGTDTQYF. The CDR3 DNA reads as TGTGCCAGCAGGTCGACTAGCGGGGGCACAGATACGCAGTATTTT.

V and J are TRBV7-6 and TRBJ2-3, with a weak D call TRBD2 (5 bases). V was shortened by 5 bases and J by 5 bases, with 8 bases between the two germline ends. Germline V lookup: CDR1 SGHVS, CDR2 FNYEAQ. This CDR3 comprises 12 residues. CDR3 in amino acids: CASSVRGDTQYF. The DNA of the CDR3 is TGTGCCAGCAGCGTACGGGGAGATACGCAGTATTTT.